This entry lists 19 T cell receptor beta chains sequenced from one sample in a study of control samples from healthy donors and cancer patients. Clones were read by immunoSEQ multiplex PCR, and TCRdb kept only the in-frame ones, dropping some. The sample includes 80,000 to 100,000 clones, 80% to 90% of them seen just once. Specimen: blood. All receptors come from a man between 25 and 39 years old in good health.

The gene calls are TRBV5-1 and TRBJ1-1, with 7 bases that match TRBD1. CDR1 and CDR2 (germline): SGHRS, YFSETQ. J was trimmed by 0 bases and V by 4 bases; bases with no gene match: 6. The CDR3 length is 15 residues. The CDR3, as DNA: TGCGCCAGCAGCGTGGGACAGCCCCTGAACACTGAAGCTTTCTTT. It encodes CASSVGQPLNTEAFF.

Turning to this clone: The identical CDR3 is also encoded by other nucleotide sequences in the sample. This chain connects TRBV27 to TRBJ2-5, with unresolved D. The germline CDR1 and CDR2 sequences are MNHEY and SMNVEV (reference sequence). V was cut by 0 bases and J by 1 base, with 6 bases left in between. The CDR3 totals 14 residues. This CDR3 is CASSLSQSQETQYF. The CDR3 nucleotides read TGTGCCAGCAGTTTATCCCAGAGCCAAGAGACCCAGTACTTC.

The genes are TRBV7-9 and TRBJ1-3; the D is unclear. The germline V and J ends were trimmed by 3 bases and 4 bases, with 4 bases remaining between them. This CDR3 has 12 amino acids. CDR1 and CDR2 from the germline V gene are SEHNR and FQNEAQ (reference sequence). The CDR3 loop is CASSLRGNTIYF. The CDR3, as DNA: TGTGCCAGCAGCTTGAGGGGAAACACCATATATTTT.

The V gene is TRBV4-1, the J gene TRBJ2-7; 7 positions agree with TRBD2. Trimming took 0 bases from V and 3 from J; bases not matched to a gene: 8. The germline CDR1 and CDR2 sequences are MGHRA and YSYEKL. This CDR3 has 16 amino acids. As DNA, the CDR3 is TGCGCCAGCAGCCAAGATGACGTCAAGCGGGGCTACGAGCAGTACTTC. Residues: CASSQDDVKRGYEQYF.

The chain uses TRBV14 and TRBJ2-2; 8 nucleotides agree with TRBD2. The germline V gene has CDR1 SGHDN and CDR2 FVKESK. After removal of 0 bases from V and 7 bases from J, the junction contained 10 bases not matched to a gene. This CDR3 is 17 amino acids long. The CDR3 reads CASSQDTREASSGELFF. CDR3 sequence (DNA): TGTGCCAGCAGCCAAGACACGCGGGAGGCCTCTAGCGGGGAGCTGTTTTTT.

The genes are TRBV9 and TRBJ1-6, with D maybe TRBD1 (5 bases). The CDR3 is made up of 15 amino acids. Trimming stripped 4 bases from V and 0 bases from J, with 8 bases between. Germline V lookup: CDR1 SGDLS, CDR2 YYNGEE. The CDR3 spells CASSPRGSYNSPLHF. The CDR3 coding sequence is TGTGCCAGCAGCCCAAGGGGCTCCTATAATTCACCCCTCCACTTT.

The chain uses TRBV18 and TRBJ2-3, with 11 bases matching TRBD2. The CDR3 covers 18 residues. Looked up from germline, CDR1 is KGHSH and CDR2 is LQKENI. With V trimmed by 1 base and J by 2 bases, 8 bases remained unmatched. This chain's CDR3 is CASSPQGLAAIATDTQYF. The CDR3 coding sequence is TGTGCCAGCTCACCACAGGGACTAGCGGCCATTGCCACAGATACGCAGTATTTT.

This rearrangement joins TRBV2 to TRBJ1-3; 8 positions agree with TRBD1. Germline V CDR1 and CDR2: SNHLY, FYNNEI. Trimming removed 6 bases from V and 2 bases from J; junction bases left unmatched: 3. This CDR3 contains 14 residues. CDR3 sequence reads: CASSETGAGNTIYF. CDR3 DNA sequence: TGTGCCAGCAGCGAGACAGGGGCTGGAAACACCATATATTTT.

The chain has TRBV15 and TRBJ2-2; D remains unclear. The CDR3 covers 14 residues. V lost 0 bases, J lost 6 bases, and 8 bases lay in between. The germline V gene encodes CDR1 LNHNV and CDR2 YYDKDF (reference sequence). The CDR3 spells CATSRDSAPGELFF. The CDR3 DNA is TGTGCCACCAGCAGAGATTCCGCCCCCGGGGAGCTGTTTTTT.

V gene TRBV30 combines with J gene TRBJ2-7, with D perhaps TRBD2 (5 bases). This CDR3 spans 14 amino acids. Germline V lookup: CDR1 GTSNPN, CDR2 SVGIG (reference sequence). The ends were cut back, 3 bases at V and 2 bases at J, with 14 bases in the middle. The CDR3 protein is CAWSPARGPYEQYF. For the CDR3, the DNA is TGTGCCTGGAGCCCTGCACGGGGTCCCTACGAGCAGTACTTC.

This clone was seen once. The chain recombines TRBV7-9 with TRBJ1-1, with D perhaps matching TRBD1 (6 bases). CDR1 is SEHNR, CDR2 FQNEAQ, per germline (reference sequence). The CDR3 is made up of 12 amino acids. Between the trimmed V and J ends, which lost 5 bases and 7 bases, there was a span of 11 bases. CDR3 coding DNA: TGTGCCAGCAGCGCAACAGGGATTGAAGCTTTCTTT. It is translated as CASSATGIEAFF.

The chain uses TRBV5-8 and TRBJ2-2, with a weak D call TRBD2 (6 bases). CDR3 length equals 15 residues. Trimming pared 5 bases from V and 1 base from J, leaving 12 bases between. Germline V lookup: CDR1 SGHTS, CDR2 YDEGEE. The CDR3: CASRRTILNTGELFF. The CDR3 DNA reads as TGTGCCAGCAGGCGGACTATCCTGAACACCGGGGAGCTGTTTTTT.

The V gene is TRBV5-1, the J gene TRBJ2-7; the match to TRBD1 covers 8 bases. The V segment lost 3 bases and the J segment 2 bases; nucleotides outside the gene matches: 4. CDR1 SGHRS and CDR2 YFSETQ come from the germline V gene. The CDR3 runs 14 residues. CDR3 amino acids: CASSWAGGTYEQYF. The CDR3 nucleotides read TGCGCCAGCAGCTGGGCAGGGGGCACCTACGAGCAGTACTTC.

The chain combines TRBV9 with TRBJ2-7, with D possibly TRBD2 on 6 matching bases. CDR1 and CDR2 (germline): SGDLS, YYNGEE. The CDR3 covers 15 residues. V lost 4 bases and J 0 bases, leaving 14 bases between the germline ends. The chain's CDR3 is CASSLATGSSYEQYF. In DNA, the CDR3 is TGTGCCAGCAGCCTAGCCACCGGGAGCTCCTACGAGCAGTACTTC.

This chain links TRBV6-2 or TRBV6-3 with TRBJ2-2, with D possibly matching TRBD1 (5 bases). The germline CDR1 and CDR2 sequences are MNHEY and SVGEGT. CDR3 length: 16 amino acids. V gave up 2 bases and J gave up 2 bases, with 12 bases separating them. The CDR3, as DNA: TGTGCCAGCAGTTACGGTTGGACACCCAACACCGGGGAGCTGTTTTTT. This sequence encodes CASSYGWTPNTGELFF.

This clone occurred a few times. This chain joins TRBV6-2 or TRBV6-3 and TRBJ1-5; 8 bases line up with TRBD1. The germline V gene has CDR1 MNHEY and CDR2 SVGEGT. Trimming removed 6 bases from V and 14 bases from J; junction bases left unmatched: 12. The CDR3 is made up of 13 amino acids. The CDR3 DNA reads as TGTGCCAGCAGCGCTAACCGGGACAGGCCAAAGCATTTT. This codes for CASSANRDRPKHF.

This rearrangement joins TRBV5-5 to TRBJ1-1, with no clear D. The CDR3 loop spans 17 amino acids. Looked up from germline, CDR1 is SGHKS and CDR2 is YYEKEE (reference sequence). V lost 3 bases and J lost 0, with 18 bases in between. CDR3 protein: CASSWGIIGSMNTEAFF. The CDR3, as DNA: TGTGCCAGCAGCTGGGGTATTATCGGCAGTATGAACACTGAAGCTTTCTTT.

This clone has a single count. This rearrangement joins TRBV27 to TRBJ2-7, with 10 bases matching TRBD1. With V trimmed by 2 bases and J by 0 bases, 1 base remained unmatched. Germline V gene lookup returns CDR1 MNHEY and CDR2 SMNVEV (reference sequence). This CDR3 spans 15 amino acids. For the CDR3, the DNA is TGTGCCAGCAGTTTAAGGACAGGGGGCTCCTACGAGCAGTACTTC. It codes for CASSLRTGGSYEQYF.

The chain's CDR3 is CASSFLAGGADTQYF. DNA for the CDR3: TGTGCCAGCAGTTTCTTAGCGGGAGGGGCAGATACGCAGTATTTT. The V gene is TRBV27, the J gene TRBJ2-3, with TRBD2 matching over 11 bases. Germline assignment: CDR1 MNHEY and CDR2 SMNVEV (reference sequence). The CDR3 contains 15 residues. The V segment lost 3 bases and the J segment 4 bases; nucleotides outside the gene matches: 3.